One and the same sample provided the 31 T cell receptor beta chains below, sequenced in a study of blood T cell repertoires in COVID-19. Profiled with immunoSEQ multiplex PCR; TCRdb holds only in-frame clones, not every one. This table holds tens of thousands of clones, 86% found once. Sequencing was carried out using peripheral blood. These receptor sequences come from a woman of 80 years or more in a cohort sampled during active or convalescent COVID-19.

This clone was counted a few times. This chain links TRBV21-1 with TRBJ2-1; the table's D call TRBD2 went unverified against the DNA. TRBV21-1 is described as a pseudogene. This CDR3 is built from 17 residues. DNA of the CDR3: TGTGCCAGCAGCTTCCAACGCGGGAGGGGGACTGGCAATGAGCAGTTCTTC. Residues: CASSFQRGRGTGNEQFF.

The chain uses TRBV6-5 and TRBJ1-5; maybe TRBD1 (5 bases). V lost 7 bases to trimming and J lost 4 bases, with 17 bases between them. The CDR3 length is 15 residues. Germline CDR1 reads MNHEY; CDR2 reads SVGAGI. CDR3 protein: CASTPPGGGNQPQHF. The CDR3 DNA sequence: TGTGCCAGCACCCCACCGGGGGGTGGTAATCAGCCCCAGCATTTT.

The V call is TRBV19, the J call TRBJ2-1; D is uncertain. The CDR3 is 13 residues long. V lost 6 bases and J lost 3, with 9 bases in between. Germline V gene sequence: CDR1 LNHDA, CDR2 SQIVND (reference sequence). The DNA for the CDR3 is TGTGCCAGTAGCGGAGCACACTACAATGAGCAGTTCTTC. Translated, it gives CASSGAHYNEQFF.

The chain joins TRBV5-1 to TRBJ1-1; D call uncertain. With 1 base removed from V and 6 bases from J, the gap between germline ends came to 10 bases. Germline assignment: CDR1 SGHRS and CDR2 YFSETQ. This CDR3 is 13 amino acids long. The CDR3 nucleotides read TGCGCCAGCAGCTTGCCGGGAGGGCCTGAAGCTTTCTTT. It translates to CASSLPGGPEAFF.

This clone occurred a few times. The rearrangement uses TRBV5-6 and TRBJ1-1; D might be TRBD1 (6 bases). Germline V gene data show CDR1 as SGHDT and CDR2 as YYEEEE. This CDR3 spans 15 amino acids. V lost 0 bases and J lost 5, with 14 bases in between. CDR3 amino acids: CASSLVGGRGTEAFF. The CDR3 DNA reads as TGTGCCAGCAGCTTGGTCGGGGGGCGAGGGACTGAAGCTTTCTTT.

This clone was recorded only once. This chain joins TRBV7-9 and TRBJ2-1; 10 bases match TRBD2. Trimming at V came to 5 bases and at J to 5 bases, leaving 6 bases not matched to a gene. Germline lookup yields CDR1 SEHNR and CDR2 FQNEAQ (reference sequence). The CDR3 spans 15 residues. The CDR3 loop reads CASSPGLAAHNEQFF. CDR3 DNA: TGTGCCAGCAGCCCAGGACTAGCGGCCCACAATGAGCAGTTCTTC.

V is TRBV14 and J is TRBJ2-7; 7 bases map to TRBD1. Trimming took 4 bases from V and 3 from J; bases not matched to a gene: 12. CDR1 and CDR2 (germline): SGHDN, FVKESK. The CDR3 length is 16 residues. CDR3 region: CASSPTAGTEFYEQYF. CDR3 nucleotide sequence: TGTGCCAGCAGCCCTACCGCAGGGACAGAATTCTACGAGCAGTACTTC. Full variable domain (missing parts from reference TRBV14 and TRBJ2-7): EAGVTQFPSHSVIEKGQTVTLRCDPISGHDNLYWYRRVMGKEIKFLLHFVKESKQDESGMPNNRFLAERTGGTYSTLKVQPAELEDSGVYFCASSPTAGTEFYEQYFGPGTRLTVT.

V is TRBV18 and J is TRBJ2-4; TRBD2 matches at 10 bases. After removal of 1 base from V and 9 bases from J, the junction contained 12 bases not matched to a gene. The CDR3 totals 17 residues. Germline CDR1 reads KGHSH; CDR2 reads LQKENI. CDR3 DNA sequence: TGTGCCAGCTCACCACGGACTAGCGGTACTGATGGAGGCATTCAGTACTTC. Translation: CASSPRTSGTDGGIQYF.

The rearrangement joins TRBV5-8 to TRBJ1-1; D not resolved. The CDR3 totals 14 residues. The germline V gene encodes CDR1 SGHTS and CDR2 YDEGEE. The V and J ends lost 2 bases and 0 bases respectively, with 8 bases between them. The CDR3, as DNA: TGTGCCAGCAGCTTCCAGGTTTTGAACACTGAAGCTTTCTTT. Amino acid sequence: CASSFQVLNTEAFF.

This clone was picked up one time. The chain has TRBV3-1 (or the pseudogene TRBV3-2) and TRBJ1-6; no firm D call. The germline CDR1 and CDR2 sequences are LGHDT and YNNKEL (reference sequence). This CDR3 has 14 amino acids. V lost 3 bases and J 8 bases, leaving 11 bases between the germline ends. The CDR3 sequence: CASSQPGYDSPLHF. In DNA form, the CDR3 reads TGTGCCAGCAGCCAGCCGGGATACGATTCACCCCTCCACTTT.

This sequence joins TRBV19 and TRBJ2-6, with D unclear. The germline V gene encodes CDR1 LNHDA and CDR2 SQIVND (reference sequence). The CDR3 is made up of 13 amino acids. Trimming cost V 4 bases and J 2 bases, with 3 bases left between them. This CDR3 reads CASSNTGANVLTF. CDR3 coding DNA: TGTGCCAGTAGTAATACTGGGGCCAACGTCCTGACTTTC.

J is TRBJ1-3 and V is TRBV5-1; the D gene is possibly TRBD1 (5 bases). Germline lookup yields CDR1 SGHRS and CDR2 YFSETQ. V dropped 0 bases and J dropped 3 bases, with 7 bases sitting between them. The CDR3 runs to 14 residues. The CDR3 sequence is CASSLAGYGNTIYF. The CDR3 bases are TGCGCCAGCAGCTTGGCAGGGTATGGAAACACCATATATTTT. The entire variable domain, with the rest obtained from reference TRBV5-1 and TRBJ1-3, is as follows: KAGVTQTPRYLIKTRGQQVTLSCSPISGHRSVSWYQQTPGQGLQFLFEYFSETQRNKGNFPGRFSGRQFSNSRSEMNVSTLELGDSALYLCASSLAGYGNTIYFGEGSWLTVV.

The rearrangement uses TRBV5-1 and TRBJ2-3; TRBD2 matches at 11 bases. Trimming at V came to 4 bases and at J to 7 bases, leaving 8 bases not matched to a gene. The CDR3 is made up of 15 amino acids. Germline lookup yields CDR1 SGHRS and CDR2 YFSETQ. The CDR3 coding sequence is TGCGCCAGCAGCCCGGGACTAGCGGATTCCTATACGCAGTATTTT. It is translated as CASSPGLADSYTQYF.

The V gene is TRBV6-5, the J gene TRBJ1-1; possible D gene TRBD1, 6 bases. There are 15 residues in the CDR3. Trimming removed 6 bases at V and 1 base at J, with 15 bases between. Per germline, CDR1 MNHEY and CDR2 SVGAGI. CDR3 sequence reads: CASSPLTRGNTEAFF. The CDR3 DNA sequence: TGTGCCAGCAGCCCCCTTACCAGGGGGAACACTGAAGCTTTCTTT.

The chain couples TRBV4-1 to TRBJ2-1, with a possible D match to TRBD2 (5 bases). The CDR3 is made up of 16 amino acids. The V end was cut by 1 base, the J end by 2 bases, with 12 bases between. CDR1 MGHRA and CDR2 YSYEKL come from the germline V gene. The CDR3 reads CASSQGRRSAYNEQFF. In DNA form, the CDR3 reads TGCGCCAGCAGCCAAGGGCGGAGGTCGGCCTACAATGAGCAGTTCTTC.

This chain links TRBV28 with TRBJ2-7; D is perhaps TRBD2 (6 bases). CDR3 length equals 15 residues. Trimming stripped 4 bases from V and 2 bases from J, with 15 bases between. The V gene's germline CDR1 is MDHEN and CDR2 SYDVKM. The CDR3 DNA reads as TGTGCCAGCAGTTCCCCGGGCGGGGCCACCTACGAGCAGTACTTC. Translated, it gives CASSSPGGATYEQYF.

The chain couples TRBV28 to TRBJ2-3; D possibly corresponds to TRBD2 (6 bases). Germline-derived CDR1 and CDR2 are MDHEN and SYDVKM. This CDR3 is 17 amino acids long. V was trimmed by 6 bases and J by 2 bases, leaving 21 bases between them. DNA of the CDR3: TGTGCCAGCAGCCAAACCTCCCTAGCGACCTACACAGATACGCAGTATTTT. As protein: CASSQTSLATYTDTQYF.

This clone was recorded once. CDR3 region: CASSQEGSGNTIYF. CDR3 nucleotide sequence: TGCGCCAGCAGCCAGGAGGGCTCTGGAAACACCATATATTTT. This chain uses TRBV5-1 with TRBJ1-3; D unclear. CDR1 and CDR2 (germline): SGHRS, YFSETQ. The CDR3 sequence is 14 residues long. V dropped 4 bases and J dropped 0 bases, with 8 bases sitting between them.

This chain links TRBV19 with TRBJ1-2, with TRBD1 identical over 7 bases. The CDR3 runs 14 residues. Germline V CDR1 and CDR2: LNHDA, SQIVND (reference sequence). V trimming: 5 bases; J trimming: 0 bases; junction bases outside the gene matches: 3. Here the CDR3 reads CASSRGGSNYGYTF. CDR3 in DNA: TGTGCCAGTAGTCGAGGGGGCTCTAACTATGGCTACACCTTC.

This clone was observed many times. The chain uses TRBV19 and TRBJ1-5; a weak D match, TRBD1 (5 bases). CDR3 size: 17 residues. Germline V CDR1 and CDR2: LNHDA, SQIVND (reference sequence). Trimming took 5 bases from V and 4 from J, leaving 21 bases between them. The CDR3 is CASSPLWARVFNQPQHF. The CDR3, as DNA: TGTGCCAGTAGTCCCCTTTGGGCCAGGGTTTTTAATCAGCCCCAGCATTTT.

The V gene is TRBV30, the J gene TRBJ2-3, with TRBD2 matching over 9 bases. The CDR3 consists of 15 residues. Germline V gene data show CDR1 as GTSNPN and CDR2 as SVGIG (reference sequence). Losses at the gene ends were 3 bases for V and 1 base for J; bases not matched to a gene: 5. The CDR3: CAWRVAGEGTDTQYF. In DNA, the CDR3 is TGTGCCTGGAGGGTAGCGGGAGAAGGCACAGATACGCAGTATTTT.

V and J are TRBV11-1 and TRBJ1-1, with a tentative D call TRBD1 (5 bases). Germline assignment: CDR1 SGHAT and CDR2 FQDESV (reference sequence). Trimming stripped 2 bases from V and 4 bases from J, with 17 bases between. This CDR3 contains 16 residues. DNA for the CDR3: TGTGCCAGCAGCTTACTTGGCGCAGGGAGGAGCACTGAAGCTTTCTTT. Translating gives CASSLLGAGRSTEAFF. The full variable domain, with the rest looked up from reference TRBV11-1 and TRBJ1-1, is EAEVAQSPRYKITEKSQAVAFWCDPISGHATLYWYRQILGQGPELLVQFQDESVVDDSQLPKDRFSAERLKGVDSTLKIQPAELGDSAMYLCASSLLGAGRSTEAFFGQGTRLTVV.

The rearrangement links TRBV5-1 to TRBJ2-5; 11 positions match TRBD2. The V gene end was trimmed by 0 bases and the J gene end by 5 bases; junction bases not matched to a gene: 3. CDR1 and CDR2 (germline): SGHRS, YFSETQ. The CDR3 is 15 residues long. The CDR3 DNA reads TGCGCCAGCAGCTTGGGACTAGCGGGACGTGAGACCCAGTACTTC. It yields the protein CASSLGLAGRETQYF.

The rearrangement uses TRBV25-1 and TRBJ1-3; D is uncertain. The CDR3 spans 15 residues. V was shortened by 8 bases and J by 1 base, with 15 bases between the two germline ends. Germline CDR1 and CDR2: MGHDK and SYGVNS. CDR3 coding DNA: TGTGCCAGCTTACCGGGTAAATCTTCTGGAAACACCATATATTTT. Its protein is CASLPGKSSGNTIYF.

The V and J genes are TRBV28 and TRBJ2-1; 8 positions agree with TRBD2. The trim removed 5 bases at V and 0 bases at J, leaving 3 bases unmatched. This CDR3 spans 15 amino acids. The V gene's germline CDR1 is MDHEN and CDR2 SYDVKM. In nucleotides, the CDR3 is TGTGCCAGCAGTCCCAGCGGGAGCTCCTACAATGAGCAGTTCTTC. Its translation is CASSPSGSSYNEQFF.

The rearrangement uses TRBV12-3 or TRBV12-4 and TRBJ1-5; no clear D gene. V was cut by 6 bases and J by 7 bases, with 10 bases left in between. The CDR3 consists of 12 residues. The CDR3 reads CASRASGQPQHF. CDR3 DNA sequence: TGTGCCAGCAGAGCGTCCGGACAGCCCCAGCATTTT.

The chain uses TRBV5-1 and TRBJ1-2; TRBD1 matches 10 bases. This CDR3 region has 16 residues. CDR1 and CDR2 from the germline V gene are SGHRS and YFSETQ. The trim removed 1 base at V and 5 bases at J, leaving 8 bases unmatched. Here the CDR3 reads CASSLSSRQGAYGYTF. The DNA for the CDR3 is TGCGCCAGCAGCTTGAGCTCTAGACAGGGGGCATATGGCTACACCTTC.

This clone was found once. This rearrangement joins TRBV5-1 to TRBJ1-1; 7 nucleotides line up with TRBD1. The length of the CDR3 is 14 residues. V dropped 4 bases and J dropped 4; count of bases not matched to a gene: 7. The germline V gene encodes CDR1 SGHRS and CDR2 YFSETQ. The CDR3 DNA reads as TGCGCCAGCAGCGAAAGACAGGGCGGCACTGAAGCTTTCTTT. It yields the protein CASSERQGGTEAFF. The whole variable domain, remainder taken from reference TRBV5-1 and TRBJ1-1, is KAGVTQTPRYLIKTRGQQVTLSCSPISGHRSVSWYQQTPGQGLQFLFEYFSETQRNKGNFPGRFSGRQFSNSRSEMNVSTLELGDSALYLCASSERQGGTEAFFGQGTRLTVV.

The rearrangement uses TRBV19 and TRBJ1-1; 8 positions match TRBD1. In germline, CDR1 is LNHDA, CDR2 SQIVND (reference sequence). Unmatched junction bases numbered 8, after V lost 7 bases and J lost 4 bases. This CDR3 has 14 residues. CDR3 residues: CASIKDRVATEAFF. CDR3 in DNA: TGTGCCAGTATTAAGGACAGGGTGGCCACTGAAGCTTTCTTT.

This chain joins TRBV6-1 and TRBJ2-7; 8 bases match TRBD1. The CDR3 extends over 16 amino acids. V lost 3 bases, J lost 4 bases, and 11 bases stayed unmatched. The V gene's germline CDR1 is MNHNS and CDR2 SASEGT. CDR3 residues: CASSDRRQGFGYEQYF. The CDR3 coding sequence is TGTGCCAGCAGTGATAGGAGACAGGGGTTTGGTTACGAGCAGTACTTC.

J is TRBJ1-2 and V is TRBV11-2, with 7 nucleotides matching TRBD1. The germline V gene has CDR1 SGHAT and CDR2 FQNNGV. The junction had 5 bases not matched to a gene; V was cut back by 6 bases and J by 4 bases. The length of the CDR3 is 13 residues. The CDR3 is CASSQQGFYGYTF. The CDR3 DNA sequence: TGTGCCAGCAGTCAACAGGGGTTCTATGGCTACACCTTC.